Listed below are T cell receptor beta chains from one sample, sequenced in a study of T cells in tumors after PD-1 blockade. Clones were sequenced by immunoSEQ multiplex PCR, and TCRdb holds only the in-frame ones, with some missing. This table has around 51,000 clones, more than 65% appearing once. Sequenced material: PBMCs, taken before anti-PD-1 treatment. These receptors came from a human donor with basal cell carcinoma. Each CDR3 is given with its conserved first and last residue. The D gene is left open where the match is weak.

j_call d_call v_call cdr3_aa
TRBJ1-2 NA TRBV24-1 CATSDPDRPYGYTF
TRBJ2-5 NA TRBV10-1 CASSEVAEETQYF
TRBJ1-6 TRBD1 TRBV6-5 CASRPPGTGTLHF
TRBJ2-7 TRBD2 TRBV5-1 CASSQGLAGIGSYEQYF
TRBJ2-3 TRBD2 TRBV6-2/TRBV6-3 CASSYSTSGSTDTQYF
TRBJ2-3 NA TRBV9 CASSVVGGGDTQYF
TRBJ2-5 NA TRBV27 CASSTLGGFQETQYF
TRBJ2-7 NA TRBV9 CASSKTGWGTYEQYF
TRBJ2-1 TRBD2 TRBV29-1 CSVEAGLAVYNEQFF
TRBJ1-4 NA TRBV6-5 CASSYSASPTNEKLFF
TRBJ2-3 TRBD1 TRBV5-1 CVSSQDRVADTQYF
TRBJ2-7 NA TRBV7-2 CASSLQFPLYEQYF
TRBJ1-6 TRBD1 TRBV15 CATSIGQGGYNSPLHF
TRBJ1-5 NA TRBV19 CASSRQAGRPQHF
TRBJ1-2 NA TRBV6-5 CASSRPRDDFNGYTF
TRBJ2-7 TRBD2 TRBV7-8 CASSLAREPYEQYF
TRBJ2-3 TRBD2 TRBV9 CASSPQTSGGTDTQYF
TRBJ2-3 TRBD2 TRBV19 CASSPGFSGGTDTQYF
TRBJ1-4 NA TRBV4-1 CASSQDGPHQTTNEKLFF
TRBJ1-3 NA TRBV4-1 CASSQDLVTFKGNTIYF
TRBJ1-1 NA TRBV5-1 CASSTSGAAEAFF
TRBJ2-7 TRBD1 TRBV6-5 CASSPGTAYEQYF
TRBJ2-4 NA TRBV4-1 CASSQGLRQTLLKNIQYF
TRBJ1-4 NA TRBV9 CASSREGRNEKLFF
TRBJ1-5 NA TRBV5-1 CASSLEGSNQPQHF
TRBJ1-5 NA TRBV12-1 CASSPDGNSNQPQHF